This T cell receptor (beta chain) came from a study of long-term antiretroviral therapy in people with HIV. The assay, immunoSEQ v3.0, was run at survey level. The protocol was immunoSEQ multiplex PCR, while the TCRdb copy is restricted to in-frame clones and leaves out a portion. This table holds 30,000 to 40,000 clones, 70% to 80% found once. This CDR3 spans 15 amino acids. Per the germline V gene, CDR1 is MNHEY and CDR2 is SMNVEV (reference sequence). Between the trimmed V and J ends, which lost 0 bases and 6 bases, there was a span of 13 bases. The TCR comes from a woman aged 45-60 years with HIV. Material: unsorted PBMCs, obtained 2 years after starting antiretroviral therapy. The rearrangement joins TRBV27 to TRBJ2-3; D remains ambiguous. In DNA, the CDR3 is TGTGCCAGCAGTTTATCCCCAGACAAGATTGATACGCAGTATTTT. Its translation is CASSLSPDKIDTQYF.